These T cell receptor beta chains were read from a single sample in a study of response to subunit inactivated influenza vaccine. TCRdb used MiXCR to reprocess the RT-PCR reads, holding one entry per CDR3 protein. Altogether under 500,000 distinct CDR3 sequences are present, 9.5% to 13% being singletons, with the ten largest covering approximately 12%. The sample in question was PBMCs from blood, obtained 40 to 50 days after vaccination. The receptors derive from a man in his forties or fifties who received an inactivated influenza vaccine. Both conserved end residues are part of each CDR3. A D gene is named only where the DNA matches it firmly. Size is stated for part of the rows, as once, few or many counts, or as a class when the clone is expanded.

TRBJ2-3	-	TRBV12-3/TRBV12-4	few	CASSLVSASDTQYF	TGTGCCAGCAGTTTAGTGTCAGCGTCAGATACGCAGTATTTT
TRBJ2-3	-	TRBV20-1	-	CSARDFLPGLSTDTQYF	TGCAGTGCTAGAGATTTCCTCCCGGGACTTAGCACAGATACGCAGTATTTT
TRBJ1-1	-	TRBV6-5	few	CASSYSWQDENTEAFF	TGTGCCAGCAGTTACAGTTGGCAGGACGAAAACACTGAAGCTTTCTTT
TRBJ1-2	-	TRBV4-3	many	CASSQAGAQGSYGYTF	TGCGCCAGCAGCCAAGCGGGGGCACAGGGTAGCTATGGCTACACCTTC
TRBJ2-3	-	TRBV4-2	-	CASSQDGDTTDTQYF	TGTGCCAGCAGCCAAGACGGGGACACTACAGATACGCAGTATTTT
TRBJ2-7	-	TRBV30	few	CAWSVRINHEQYF	TGTGCCTGGAGTGTCCGGATCAACCACGAGCAGTACTTC
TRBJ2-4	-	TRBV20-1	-	CSATSSWGVEGAKNIQYF	TGCAGTGCCACAAGTTCTTGGGGAGTCGAGGGAGCCAAAAACATTCAGTACTTC
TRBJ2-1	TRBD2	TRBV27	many	CASSPDGTSGNEQFF	TGTGCCAGCAGCCCCGACGGGACTAGCGGCAATGAGCAGTTCTTC
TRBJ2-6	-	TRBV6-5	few	CASCYATGANVLTF	TGTGCCAGTTGTTACGCTACTGGGGCCAACGTCCTGACTTTC
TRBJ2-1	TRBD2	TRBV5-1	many	CASSSGLVVSAYNEQFF	TGCGCCAGCAGCTCTGGACTAGTTGTGTCCGCCTACAATGAGCAGTTCTTC
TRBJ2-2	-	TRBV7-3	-	CASSKGGISTGELFF	TGTGCCAGCAGCAAAGGGGGTATTTCCACCGGGGAGCTGTTTTTT
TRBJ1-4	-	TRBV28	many	CASSLAGDEKLFF	TGTGCCAGCAGTTTAGCGGGGGATGAAAAACTGTTTTTT
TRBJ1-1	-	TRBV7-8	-	CASSLVIGVNTEAFF	TGTGCCAGCAGCTTAGTCATCGGCGTGAACACTGAAGCTTTCTTT
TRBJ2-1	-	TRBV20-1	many	CSARSVGQLYNEQFF	TGCAGTGCTAGAAGTGTCGGACAGCTATACAATGAGCAGTTCTTC
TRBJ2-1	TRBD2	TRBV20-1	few	CSARSGGAGEQFF	TGCAGTGCTAGGAGCGGGGGGGCCGGGGAGCAGTTCTTC
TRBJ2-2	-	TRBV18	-	CASSPQGSTGELFF	TGTGCCAGCTCACCACAGGGATCCACCGGGGAGCTGTTTTTT
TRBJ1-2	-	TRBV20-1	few	CSARDRTHYGYTF	TGCAGTGCTAGAGACAGGACTCACTATGGCTACACCTTC
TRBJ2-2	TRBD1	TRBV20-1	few	CSADRDTGELFF	TGCAGTGCTGACAGGGACACCGGGGAGCTGTTTTTT
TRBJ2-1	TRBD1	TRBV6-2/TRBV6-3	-	CASRRQGSSYNEQFF	TGTGCCAGCAGGAGACAGGGCAGCTCCTACAATGAGCAGTTCTTC
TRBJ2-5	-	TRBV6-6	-	CASGSETQYF	TGTGCCAGCGGGAGTGAGACCCAGTACTTC
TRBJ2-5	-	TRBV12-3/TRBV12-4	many	CASSPMDRQETQYF	TGTGCCAGCAGTCCCATGGACAGACAAGAGACCCAGTACTTC
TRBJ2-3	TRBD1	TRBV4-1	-	CASSQRMRQGSTDTQYF	TGCGCCAGCAGCCAAAGAATGAGACAGGGTTCCACAGATACGCAGTATTTT
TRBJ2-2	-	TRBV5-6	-	CASSLRVGRGTGELFF	TGTGCCAGCAGCTTGAGGGTAGGGAGAGGCACCGGGGAGCTGTTTTTT
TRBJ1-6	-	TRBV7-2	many	CASGNGRNSPLHF	TGTGCCAGCGGGAACGGGCGGAATTCACCCCTCCACTTT
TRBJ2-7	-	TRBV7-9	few	CASSPDWEKDEQYF	TGTGCCAGCAGCCCGGACTGGGAGAAGGACGAGCAGTACTTC
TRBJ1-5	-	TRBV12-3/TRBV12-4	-	CASTRVDSDQPQHF	TGTGCCAGCACGCGTGTGGACTCTGATCAGCCCCAGCATTTT
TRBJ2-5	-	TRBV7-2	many	CASSHGAETQYF	TGTGCCAGCAGCCATGGGGCTGAGACCCAGTACTTC
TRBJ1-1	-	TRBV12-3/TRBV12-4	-	CASSQGRGLKAFF	TGTGCCAGCAGTCAGGGGCGGGGGTTGAAAGCTTTCTTT
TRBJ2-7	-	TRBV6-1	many	CASSPTTWDEQYF	TGTGCCAGCAGTCCCACGACATGGGACGAGCAGTACTTC
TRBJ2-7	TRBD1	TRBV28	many	CASSSTGTGLYEQYF	TGTGCCAGCAGTTCAACCGGGACAGGGCTCTACGAGCAGTACTTC
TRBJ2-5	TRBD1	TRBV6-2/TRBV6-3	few	CASSYRSGGMKTQYF	TGTGCCAGCAGTTACCGGTCAGGGGGCATGAAGACCCAGTACTTC
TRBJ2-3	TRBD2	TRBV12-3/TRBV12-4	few	CASTRTSGRNWGTDTQYF	TGTGCCAGCACCAGGACTAGCGGGAGGAACTGGGGCACAGATACGCAGTATTTT
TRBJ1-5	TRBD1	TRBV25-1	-	CASRQGAQPQHF	TGTGCCAGCAGGCAGGGGGCACAGCCCCAGCATTTT
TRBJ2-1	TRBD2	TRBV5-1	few	CASSPDPLAGAYNEQFF	TGCGCCAGCAGCCCGGACCCTCTAGCGGGGGCCTACAATGAGCAGTTCTTC
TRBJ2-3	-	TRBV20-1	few	CSAAVDTQYF	TGCAGTGCCGCAGTAGATACGCAGTATTTT
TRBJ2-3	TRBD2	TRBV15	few	CATSTSGRGVIDTQYF	TGTGCCACCTCAACTAGCGGGAGGGGAGTCATAGATACGCAGTATTTT
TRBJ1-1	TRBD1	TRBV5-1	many	CASSLIPGQGIEAFF	TGCGCCAGCAGCTTGATACCCGGACAGGGAATTGAAGCTTTCTTT
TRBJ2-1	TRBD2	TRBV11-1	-	CASSLVGGTSGRASEQFF	TGTGCCAGCAGCTTAGTAGGAGGGACTAGCGGGAGGGCCTCGGAGCAGTTCTTC
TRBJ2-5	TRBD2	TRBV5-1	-	CASSPGGYQETQYF	TGCGCCAGCAGCCCGGGGGGGTACCAAGAGACCCAGTACTTC
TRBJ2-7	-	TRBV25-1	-	CASSEPSGFSYEQYF	TGTGCCAGCAGTGAACCCTCAGGGTTCTCCTACGAGCAGTACTTC
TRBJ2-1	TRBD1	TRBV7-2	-	CATTQGDNEQFF	TGTGCCACCACACAGGGGGACAATGAGCAGTTCTTC
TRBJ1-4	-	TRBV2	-	CASRLEAATNEKLFF	TGTGCCAGCAGGCTCGAGGCAGCAACTAATGAAAAACTGTTTTTT
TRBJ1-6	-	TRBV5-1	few	CASSSKTDTRSPLHF	TGCGCCAGCAGCTCGAAGACAGACACTCGATCACCCCTCCACTTT
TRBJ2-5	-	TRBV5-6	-	CASSWRRPGRETQYF	TGTGCCAGCAGCTGGCGGAGGCCAGGACGAGAGACCCAGTACTTC
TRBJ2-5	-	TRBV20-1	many	CSASGVRKTQYF	TGCAGTGCTTCTGGTGTTCGGAAGACCCAGTACTTC
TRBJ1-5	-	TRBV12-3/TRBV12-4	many	CASSPASNQPQHF	TGTGCCAGCTCACCCGCCAGCAATCAGCCCCAGCATTTT
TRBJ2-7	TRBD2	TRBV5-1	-	CASSTDGLAGTTLSYEQYF	TGCGCCAGCAGCACGGACGGACTAGCGGGGACAACCCTCTCCTACGAGCAGTACTTC
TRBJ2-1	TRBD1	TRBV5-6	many	CASSHGQGNEQFF	TGTGCCAGCAGTCACGGACAGGGCAATGAGCAGTTCTTC
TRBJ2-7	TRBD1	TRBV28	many	CASSSLLGTVDTSSYEQYF	TGTGCCAGCAGTTCCCTCCTAGGGACAGTTGATACGAGCTCCTACGAGCAGTACTTC
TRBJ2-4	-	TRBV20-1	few	CSAGTNPQNIQYF	TGCAGTGCTGGAACCAATCCGCAAAACATTCAGTACTTC
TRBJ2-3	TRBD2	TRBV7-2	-	CASRLAGAADTQYF	TGTGCCAGCAGACTAGCGGGAGCGGCAGATACGCAGTATTTT
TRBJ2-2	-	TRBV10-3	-	CAISREWDTGELFF	TGTGCCATCAGCAGGGAATGGGACACCGGGGAGCTGTTTTTT
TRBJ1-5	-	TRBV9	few	CASSSRGGSNQPQHF	TGTGCCAGCAGCTCGAGGGGGGGGAGCAATCAGCCCCAGCATTTT